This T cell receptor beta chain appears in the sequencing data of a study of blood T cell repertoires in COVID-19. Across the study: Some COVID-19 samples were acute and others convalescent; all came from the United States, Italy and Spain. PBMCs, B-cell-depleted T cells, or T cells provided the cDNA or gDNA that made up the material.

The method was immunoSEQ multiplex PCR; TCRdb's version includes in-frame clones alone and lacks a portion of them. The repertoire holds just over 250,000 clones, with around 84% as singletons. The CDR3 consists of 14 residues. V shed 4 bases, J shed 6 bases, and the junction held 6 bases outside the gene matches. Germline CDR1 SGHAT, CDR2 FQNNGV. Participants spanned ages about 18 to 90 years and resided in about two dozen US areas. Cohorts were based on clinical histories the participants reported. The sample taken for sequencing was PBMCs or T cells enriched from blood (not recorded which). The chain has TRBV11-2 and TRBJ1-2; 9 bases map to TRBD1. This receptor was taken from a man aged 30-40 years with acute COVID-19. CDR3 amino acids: CASSSSTGGDGYTF. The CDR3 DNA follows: TGTGCCAGCAGCTCTTCGACAGGGGGAGATGGCTACACCTTC.